The clone carrying this T cell receptor (beta chain) was observed a few times. cDNA molecules, individually, were tagged with unique molecular identifiers. TCRdb reprocessed the 5' RACE reads with MiXCR, giving one entry per CDR3 protein. The table has around 31,000 distinct CDR3 sequences, 5% to 6% seen once. This sample stems from a study of early T cells in non-severe SARS-CoV-2 infection. The V and J ends lost 2 bases and 3 bases, in that order; junction bases with no gene match: 5. CDR1 and CDR2 (germline): MDHEN, SYDVKM. This CDR3 has 15 amino acids. The TCR was taken from an adult who was a healthcare worker with PCR-confirmed SARS-CoV-2 infection or an uninfected control (not recorded which). The sequencing sample was made of whole blood. The J gene is TRBJ2-5, the V gene TRBV28; 8 bases align to TRBD2. CDR3 loop: CASSLPGGLKETQYF. In DNA, the CDR3 is TGTGCCAGCAGTTTACCGGGGGGGTTAAAAGAGACCCAGTACTTC.